This T cell receptor (beta chain) is from a study of human T cells and chemical hapten exposure. Time point: healthy volunteer bleed at 2 weeks. From whole blood left unfractionated, total RNA was extracted. This clonotype was seen ten or more times. CDR1 MNHEY and CDR2 SMNVEV come from the germline V gene (reference sequence). The CDR3 length is 18 residues. Between the trimmed V and J ends, which lost 7 bases and 0 bases, there was a span of 23 bases. TCRdb used MiXCR to reprocess the RACE reads, holding one entry per CDR3 protein. The table shows 43,000 or so distinct CDR3 sequences, with approximately 4.7% occurring only once.

Sequenced sample: whole blood. V gene TRBV27 combines with J gene TRBJ2-3; D may correspond to TRBD1 or TRBD2 (6 bases each). The clonotype originates from a female donor in good health. Some clones in this sample may be carry-over from other donors' samples. The CDR3 sequence is CASNLENTRGPSTDTQYF. CDR3 nucleotide sequence: TGTGCCAGCAACTTGGAAAACACTCGGGGGCCCAGCACAGATACGCAGTATTTT.